The source of this T cell receptor (beta chain) is a study of blood T cell repertoires in COVID-19. Study-level information: Nucleic acid was either cDNA or gDNA, and it came from T cells, B-cell-depleted T cells, or PBMCs.

In the source study's methods: Cell counts per sample came from amplifying reference gene primers. Sequencing was performed with immunoSEQ multiplex PCR; in TCRdb, only in-frame clones are kept and a portion is missing. D and trimming come from the DNA, and the V and J calls and clone size come from that table. The sample has 200,000 to 250,000 clones, 81% seen once. Participant-reported clinical history was the basis for cohort assignment. The CDR3 loop spans 22 amino acids. The V gene lost 7 bases and the J gene lost 0 bases, with 33 bases spanning the gap. Germline-derived CDR1 and CDR2 are LNHDA and SQIVND (reference sequence).

The chain links TRBV19 to TRBJ2-2; D perhaps matches TRBD1 (6 bases). This TCR came from a woman in her fifties or sixties with acute COVID-19. The source material was PBMCs or T cells enriched from blood (not recorded which). The CDR3 DNA reads as TGTGCCAGTAAAGGGGCTCTGGGCAGGGACACCAGAGAAAAATCGAACACCGGGGAGCTGTTTTTT. Encoded protein: CASKGALGRDTREKSNTGELFF.